This T cell receptor (beta chain) was identified during a study of T cell responses to AZD1222 COVID-19 vaccine. Study-wide results and caveats: Repertoires in all cases were sampled only once the peak T cell response had passed. White British people made up most donors, females outnumbered males, and clonal diversity was possibly underestimated.

In this sample, this clone turned up once. The antigen is not known. At one boundary the junction diverges from the germline segment, which might be a read error. Germline V gene sequence: CDR1 MGHRA, CDR2 YSYEKL. This CDR3 spans 14 amino acids. Repertoires were generated with immunoSEQ multiplex PCR, while TCRdb's copy carries only in-frame clones and drops some. The table lists more than 100,000 clones, approximately 84% of them singletons. The specimen comprised peripheral blood, sampled on day 0 of AZD1222 vaccination. This sequence originates from an adult in good health. The chain uses TRBV4-1 and TRBJ2-7, with D maybe TRBD2 (6 bases). CDR3 region: CARSRPGDRDEQYF. The DNA for the CDR3 is TGCGCCCGCAGCCGTCCGGGAGATCGGGACGAGCAGTACTTC.